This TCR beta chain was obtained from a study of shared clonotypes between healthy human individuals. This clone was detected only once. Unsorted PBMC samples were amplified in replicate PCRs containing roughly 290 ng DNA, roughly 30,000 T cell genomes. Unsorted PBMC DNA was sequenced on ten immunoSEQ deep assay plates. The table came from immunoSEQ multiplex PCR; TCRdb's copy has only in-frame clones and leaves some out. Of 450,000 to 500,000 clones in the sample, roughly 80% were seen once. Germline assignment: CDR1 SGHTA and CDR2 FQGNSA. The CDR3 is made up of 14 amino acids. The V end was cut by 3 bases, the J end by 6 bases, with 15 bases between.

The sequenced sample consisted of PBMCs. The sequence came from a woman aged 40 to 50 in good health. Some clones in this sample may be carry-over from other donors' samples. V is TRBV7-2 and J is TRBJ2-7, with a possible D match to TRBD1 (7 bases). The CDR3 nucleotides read TGTGCCAGCAGCTTTACAGGGGACTCGGGCGAGCAGTACTTC. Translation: CASSFTGDSGEQYF.